This TCR beta chain was sequenced in a study of blood T cell repertoires in COVID-19. Looking at the study overall: COVID-19 samples from acute and convalescent phases originated in the United States, Italy and Spain. The cDNA or gDNA used as material had been derived from T cells, B-cell-depleted T cells, or PBMCs.

Germline V CDR1 and CDR2: MNHEY, SVGAGI. After removal of 11 bases from V and 7 bases from J, the junction contained 6 bases not matched to a gene. The CDR3 spans 12 residues. Original processing methods: For nucleated cells, counts were estimated from reference gene primer amplification. The protocol was immunoSEQ multiplex PCR, while the TCRdb copy is restricted to in-frame clones and leaves out a portion. That table is the source of V, J and clone size, and D and trimming were worked out from the DNA. The table has about 47,000 clones, 80% to 90% seen once. This receptor was obtained from a human donor with active COVID-19. The donor label of this sample is uncertain. The chain employs TRBV6-5 and TRBJ1-4; 8 bases map to TRBD1. Sequenced input: peripheral blood. The CDR3 bases are TGTGCCTGTGCGGACAGGGTTGAAAAACTGTTTTTT. Translating it yields CACADRVEKLFF.